This TCR beta chain was captured by sequencing in a study of T cells in Graves' hyperthyroidism and ophthalmopathy (dated by TCRdb to between 2018 and 2021). General notes on the study: Peripheral blood samples were taken at initial diagnosis, before any treatment was given. To identify distinguishing TCR V-J signatures, a discovery cohort of around 100 patients was used, comprising some 43 with Graves' ophthalmopathy and 55 to 65 with stable Graves' hyperthyroidism. Prospective prediction of ophthalmopathy was tested in an independent validation cohort consisting of some 20 hyperthyroidism patients and approximately 16 patients who later progressed to ophthalmopathy. For training and testing, the roughly 100 patients in the discovery cohort were randomly divided in a 7:3 ratio. In addition, the study compared T-cell repertoires in thyroid tissue and in blood from roughly 6 Graves' hyperthyroidism patients. Following sampling, methimazole starting at 30 mg daily was given to hyperthyroidism patients, and high-dose intravenous methylprednisolone was given to ophthalmopathy patients. According to the paper, TCR Vbeta CDR3 sequencing was carried out on 135 peripheral blood samples, which came from under 50 ophthalmopathy, 75 or so hyperthyroidism and about 17 progressor patients. The paper as a whole reports these results and caveats: Most expanded thyroid clonotypes (frequency above 0.001) were also detected in blood, suggesting blood repertoires may reflect thyroid immune responses. A model built on a 13 V-J signature distinguished ophthalmopathy from stable hyperthyroidism, reaching 87.88% sensitivity and 81.08% specificity in cross-validation and 80%/75% in testing. In validation, the model predicted progression to ophthalmopathy with roughly 70% sensitivity and 72% to 75% specificity, a median of about six months before onset. Sample size was not statistically predetermined, and investigators were not blinded to group allocation.

V is clipped by 0 bases and J by 2 bases, and the sequence between their germline boundaries is 5 bases long. CDR3 length: 13 amino acids, cysteine to phenylalanine. Of the read, only the CDR3 DNA is kept; its 39 bases are in frame from base 1. CDR1 and CDR2 (LGHNA, YNFKEQ) derive from the germline V gene. TCR beta CDR3 regions were amplified from RNA transcripts. The TCR CDR3 was subjected to a first round of RT-PCR using the HTBI primer set and the Qiagen OneStep RT-PCR kit. Libraries were constructed in a second round of multiplex PCR, after which size selection and purification were performed. Paired-end sequencing of the libraries was performed with 100 bp reads on an Illumina HiSeq2000. Per the original workflow: SOAPnuke was used to process the raw data, with reads discarded if the reads contained adapters or uncalled bases, had a mean Phred below 15, or lacked an exact constant-primer or identifier match. High-quality paired reads were merged using COPE v1.2.5, and each unique nucleotide sequence was defined as a clonotype. Clonotypes were aligned to IMGT TRBV, TRBD and TRBJ reference segments using MiTCR v1.1. The analysis included only V-J combinations with a frequency above 0.0001, which together covered approximately 99% of the repertoires. A TCS score was defined as the ratio between F50 (clonal expansion) and ExV (chaos), using BLOSUM62-based TCRdist between CDR3 peptides within each V-J. Welch's t-statistics and random forest reduced just over 500 V-J features to under 15, which were used in a naive Bayes classifier (R e1071). TCRdb cleaned the public reads at Q25 with fastp, built clones with MiXCR and kept in-frame beta chains. Merged by CDR3 protein, the rows form single entries marked with the most common genes and DNA. TCRdb's processing, not the study's, gives the V and J calls here. This sample holds about 280,000 distinct CDR3 sequences; around a quarter were observed only once. The top ten clones comprise over 25% of the sample.

Ten or more counts support this clonotype. Its target antigen remains unknown. No base quality information exists; no much larger clone differs at one position. Hyperthyroidism patients were newly diagnosed, with disease duration under 2 months, and aged 18 to 65 years. Exclusion was applied to patients with uncontrolled infections, other autoimmune diseases, pregnancy or lactation. Clinical symptoms, serum thyroxine and TRAb, thyroid ultrasound, and orbital computed tomography formed the basis for the diagnoses. For progressor patients, blood was drawn at the first diagnosis of hyperthyroidism, before any ophthalmopathy symptoms had appeared. Ficoll-Paque density gradient centrifugation was used to isolate PBMCs from under 11 ml of fresh peripheral blood. Progressor patients were defined as those initially diagnosed with Graves' hyperthyroidism in whom ophthalmopathy developed during follow-up. Total RNA was extracted using Trizol reagent, and RNA quality was assessed on an Agilent 2100 Bioanalyzer.

This TCR came from a man aged 40-49 years with Graves' hyperthyroidism that later progressed to Graves' ophthalmopathy. The chain links TRBV4-2 with TRBJ2-7, with no D gene named confidently. Sequencing used blood. This receptor has the CDR3 CASSQELTYEQYF. The bases are TGTGCCAGCAGCCAAGAGCTGACCTACGAGCAGTACTTC.